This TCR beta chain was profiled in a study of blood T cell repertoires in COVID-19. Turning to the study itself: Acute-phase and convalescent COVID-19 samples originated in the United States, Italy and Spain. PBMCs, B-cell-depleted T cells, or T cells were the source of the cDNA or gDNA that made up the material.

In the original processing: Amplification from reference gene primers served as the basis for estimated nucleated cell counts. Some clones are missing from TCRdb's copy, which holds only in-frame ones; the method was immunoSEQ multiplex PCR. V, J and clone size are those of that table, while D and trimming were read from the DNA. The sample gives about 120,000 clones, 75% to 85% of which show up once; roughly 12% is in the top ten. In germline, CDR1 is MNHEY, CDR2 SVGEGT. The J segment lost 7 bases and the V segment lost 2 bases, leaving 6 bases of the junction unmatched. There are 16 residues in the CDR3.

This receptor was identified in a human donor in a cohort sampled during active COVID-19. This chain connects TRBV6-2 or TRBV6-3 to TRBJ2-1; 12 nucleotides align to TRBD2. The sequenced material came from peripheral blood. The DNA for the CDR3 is TGTGCCAGCAGTTACGGCCTAGCGGGGGGGGAGAATGAGCAGTTCTTC. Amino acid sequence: CASSYGLAGGENEQFF.